This T cell receptor beta chain was captured in a study of T cells after yellow fever vaccination (dated by TCRdb to between 2017 and 2020). Regarding the study in general: Libraries from fractions with low cell numbers were prepared with the SMART-Seq v4 Ultra Low Input RNA kit. To follow T-cell clones before and after both primary and booster YFV17D yellow fever vaccination, bulk TCR alpha and beta repertoires underwent longitudinal sequencing. Two healthy male donors made up the cohort, one aged 18 to 29 years and the other aged 30 to 40 years. Blood was collected at multiple timepoints before and after primary and secondary immunization, and bulk PBMC replicates and cell subsets were isolated. Study-level results and caveats: Because the study included only a couple of donors, the extent to which the findings can be generalized is limited. Computational filtering was required because FACS-sorted repertoires could contain abundant contaminating clonotypes from the bulk population. Most clones expanded after primary vaccination (96% of CD4 and approximately 86% of CD8) were re-detected after the booster, suggesting that broad memory maintenance occurred. Compared with the primary T-cell response, the secondary T-cell response was weaker but faster, peaking on day 5 rather than day 15. A small share of clonotypes occurred in both CD4 and CD8 compartments, likely arising from convergent recombination.

In the case of this clonotype: Its antigen is currently not known. Base-call qualities are not available, and no considerably larger clone is one nucleotide away.

Read against the paper, the sample's treatment or condition label means: live attenuated yellow fever vaccine strain. At every blood-draw timepoint, two biological replicates of bulk PBMCs were collected. PBMCs were isolated from peripheral blood using a standard Ficoll-Paque protocol. RNA was extracted with TriZol from bulk PBMCs, CD4 and CD8 fractions, and dextramer-positive and dextramer-negative fractions. V lost 2 bases and J lost 7 bases; the stretch between them is 9 bases long. Looking up the germline V gene (reference sequence) yields CDR1 SGHNT and CDR2 YYREEE. The CDR3, from cysteine to phenylalanine, totals 13 residues. The retained sequence is limited to the CDR3, 39 bases, with the frame set at the first base. Sequencing was carried out with an Illumina NovaSeq 6000. TCR cDNA was made using 5'RACE template switching, a step that added a universal primer site and unique molecular identifiers. cDNA synthesis was primed from both the TCR alpha and TCR beta constant segments. Library amplification used two PCR steps, and the second PCR step added sample barcodes and sequencing adapters. Sequencing of libraries was performed on Illumina HiSeq 2500 (2x100 bp) or NovaSeq (2x150 bp). Per the original workflow: MIGEC was used to demultiplex reads and collapse the reads into UMI consensus sequences, and MiXCR was used for V(D)J alignment. Vaccine-responding clonotypes were identified with edgeR using replicate PBMC samples, with FDR below 0.01 and a log2 fold change above 5 up to day 15 being required. Each bulk clonotype was labeled CD4 or CD8 based on which sequenced repertoire, CD4 or CD8, contained the clonotype at higher abundance. TCRdb reworked the public reads: Q25 trimming with fastp, MiXCR clone assembly, productive beta chains retained. CDR3 protein sequences are deduplicated, and each keeps its most common genes and DNA. These V and J calls rely on TCRdb rather than the paper's analysis. The sample table holds around 310,000 distinct CDR3 sequences, of which 3.5% to 4.5% were seen once. The ten largest clones represent 20% to 25% of the sample.

The sequences come from PBMCs, collected 5 days after the yellow fever booster vaccination. The receptor was isolated from a man between 18 and 29 years old who received the YFV17D yellow fever vaccine. The rearrangement combines TRBV5-4 with TRBJ1-4, with no D gene named confidently. The nucleotide sequence is TGTGCCAGCAGCTTCAAGGGTAGTGAAAAACTGTTTTTT. Translated, this is CASSFKGSEKLFF.